This T cell receptor (beta chain) was identified in a study of OX40 agonist ivuxolimab in advanced cancers. About the full investigation: Ivuxolimab was a fully human IgG2 agonistic monoclonal antibody targeting the costimulatory receptor OX40 (CD134). A male proportion of about 79% and a mean age of about 60 years, ranging from about 23 to 90, were recorded for the dose-escalation cohort. Partial responses were achieved by three dose-escalation patients, of whom one had hepatocellular carcinoma and two had cutaneous melanoma. The paper covers the monotherapy dose-escalation part of the phase I ivuxolimab trial, which included N ≈ 57 patients. Peripheral TCRbeta sequencing was intended to test whether TCR sequence diversity was altered and clonal T-cell expansion was caused by ivuxolimab. Of the 50 to 55 patients in dose escalation, about 20 had hepatocellular carcinoma, approximately 15 had melanoma, 9 had renal cell carcinoma and 9 had head and neck cancer. Patients were allowed to have had prior anti-PD-1, anti-PD-L1 or anti-CTLA-4 therapy, and 40% of the dose-escalation patients had been treated with checkpoint inhibitors. Intravenous ivuxolimab was administered to patients every 2 weeks at six dose levels: 0.01, 0.1, 0.3, 1.5, 3 and 10 mg/kg. Here is what the overall study found, with its caveats: At doses of 0.1 to 3.0 mg/kg, clonal expansion of both CD4+ and CD8+ blood T cells was observed from baseline to week 6. Which antigens the clonally expanded peripheral T cells were specific for was not determined. Low levels of normalized T-cell clonal expansion were also shown by some nonresponding patients. After ivuxolimab, more expanded clones were found on average in CD8+ T cells than in CD4+ T cells. In partial responders in the 0.1-3.0 mg/kg groups, normalized peripheral clonal expansion was found to be among the lowest, especially among CD8+ T cells.

To sequence the TCRbeta CDR3 region, genomic DNA was isolated from the sorted cells. The immunoSEQ Assay was used to sequence the TCRbeta CDR3 regions. The clones in this table, taken by TCRdb from immuneACCESS, are in-frame only. Not every clone is retained; where verified, under half of the shortfall comes from an unresolved V gene, and the cause of the rest is unknown. The sample table contains about 76,000 clones; only one count was recorded for around 87% of them. The ten largest clones take up roughly 2.4% of the sample. The trial excluded patients who had a history of autoimmune disease or were on systemic immunosuppression. Peripheral blood for TCR sequencing was collected from all dose cohorts at baseline, on cycle 4 day 1, and on cycle 7 day 1. Samples were obtained from an open-label, multicenter, first-in-human phase I dose-escalation trial of ivuxolimab. Adults with locally advanced or metastatic melanoma, renal cell carcinoma, hepatocellular carcinoma or head and neck squamous cell carcinoma were enrolled in the trial. Before TCR sequencing, CD4+ T cells and CD8+ T cells were sorted from peripheral blood as separate populations.

CDR1 and CDR2, looked up from the germline V gene, are SGHRS and YFSETQ. Its CDR3 holds 14 amino acids, cysteine through phenylalanine. CDR3 DNA only is kept here, 42 bases in frame from base 1. For this chain, trimming is 7 bases at the V end and 4 bases at the J end, and the number of junction bases without a gene match is 8. This clone was found once. The antigen it recognizes is unknown. No quality values exist for individual bases; no much larger clone is one base distant. This clonotype originated in an adult with an advanced solid tumor such as melanoma, head and neck, liver or kidney cancer. The specimen was CD4+ or CD8+ T cells sorted from blood, collected in a trial of the OX40 agonist ivuxolimab. In this chain, TRBV5-1 is recombined with TRBJ1-5, with 7 junctional bases fitting TRBD1. The CDR3 reads CASRFGTDNQPQHF. The bases read TGCGCCAGCCGATTCGGGACAGATAATCAGCCCCAGCATTTT. This CDR3, with the reference TRBV5-1 and TRBJ1-5 proteins standing in past its ends, gives the full variable domain KAGVTQTPRYLIKTRGQQVTLSCSPISGHRSVSWYQQTPGQGLQFLFEYFSETQRNKGNFPGRFSGRQFSNSRSEMNVSTLELGDSALYLCASRFGTDNQPQHFGDGTRLSIL.